This TCR beta chain was observed in a study of CD4+ T cells in melanoma. Study conclusions and caveats: Reportedly, melanoma neoantigen-specific CD4+ T cells showed varied differentiation states.

On this clone: Its antigen remains unknown.

Sequencing used immunoSEQ multiplex PCR; TCRdb keeps in-frame clones, though not all of them. Seen here are 20,000 to 25,000 clones, almost 85% observed once, and the top ten hold around 3.6%. In germline, CDR1 is SGHVS, CDR2 FQNEAQ. V lost 4 bases, J lost 5 bases, and 23 bases lay in between. The CDR3 contains 18 residues. The V and J genes are TRBV7-8 and TRBJ2-2; D possibly corresponds to TRBD2 (6 bases). The receptor comes from a human donor with melanoma. The sequenced sample was cells from a culture (not recorded whether cultured in vitro). DNA of the CDR3: TGTGCCAGCAGCTCGCTTTGGGACTTCTCGCTGGGGACCGGGGAGCTGTTTTTT. As protein: CASSSLWDFSLGTGELFF.